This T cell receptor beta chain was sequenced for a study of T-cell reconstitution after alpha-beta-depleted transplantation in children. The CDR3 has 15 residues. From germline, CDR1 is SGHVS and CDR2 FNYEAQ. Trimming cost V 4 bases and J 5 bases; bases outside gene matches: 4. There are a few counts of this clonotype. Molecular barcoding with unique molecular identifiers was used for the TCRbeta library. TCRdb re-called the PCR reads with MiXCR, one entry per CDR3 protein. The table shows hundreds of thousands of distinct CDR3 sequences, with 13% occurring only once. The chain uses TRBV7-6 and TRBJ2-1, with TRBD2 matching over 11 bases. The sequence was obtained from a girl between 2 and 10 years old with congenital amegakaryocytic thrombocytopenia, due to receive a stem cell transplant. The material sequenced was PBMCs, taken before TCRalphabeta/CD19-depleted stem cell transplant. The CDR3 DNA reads TGTGCCAGCAGCTACGGGACTAGCGGCCACAATGAGCAGTTCTTC. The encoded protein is CASSYGTSGHNEQFF.